Listed here is a single T cell receptor beta chain. The data belong to a study of blood T cell repertoires in COVID-19. On the study more broadly: Italy, Spain and the United States were the sources of the convalescent and acute COVID-19 samples. Sources were T cells, B-cell-depleted T cells, or PBMCs; the material itself was cDNA or gDNA.

As handled by the study authors: By means of reference gene primer amplification, nucleated cell counts were estimated. Libraries were prepared by immunoSEQ multiplex PCR; TCRdb keeps only in-frame clonotypes and omits some of them. Clone size and V and J calls were adopted from that table, with D and trimming inferred from the DNA. The data show 390,000 or so clones, about 90% seen once. Germline V gene sequence: CDR1 KGHDR, CDR2 SFDVKD. The ends lost 3 bases at V and 4 bases at J; junction bases unmatched: 5. The CDR3 covers 16 residues. The specimen was peripheral blood. The sequence derives from a man younger than 35 with active or convalescent COVID-19. The chain is built from TRBV24-1 and TRBJ2-1; 10 positions agree with TRBD1. CDR3 sequence: CATSDVRTGGYNEQFF. The CDR3, as DNA: TGTGCCACCAGTGATGTCAGGACAGGGGGGTACAATGAGCAGTTCTTC.